This T cell receptor (beta chain) was captured in a study of T-cell memory formation after mild COVID-19. Study-wide background: TCR clusters were mostly confined to one donor each.

This clonotype was recorded a few times. Its antigen is not identified. Whole-study results and caveats: CD4+ contracting clones were mainly CM and EM; CD8+ ones, EMRA.

A single record per CDR3 protein comes from TCRdb applying MiXCR to the 5' RACE reads. The sample carries 340,000 or so distinct CDR3 sequences, 10% to 15% recorded once. With 0 bases removed from V and 0 bases from J, the gap between germline ends came to 8 bases. The CDR3 totals 15 residues. Germline V CDR1 and CDR2: SEHNR, FQNEAQ (reference sequence). This clonotype originated in a man aged 18 to 29 who had mild COVID-19 (a few samples of this study predate the infection). Cell type and time point are not known. What was sequenced was PBMCs or a T cell subset sorted from them (not recorded which). This rearrangement joins TRBV7-9 to TRBJ2-5; no clear D gene. The CDR3 DNA reads as TGTGCCAGCAGCTTAGCTAAGCTCAACCAAGAGACCCAGTACTTC. Translation gives CASSLAKLNQETQYF.